A single sample gave rise to the 25 T cell receptor beta chains below, sequenced in a study of shared clonotypes between healthy human individuals. The repertoire was sequenced with immunoSEQ multiplex PCR; TCRdb's copy has only in-frame clones and lacks some. The data contain more than 2,000,000 clones, around nine tenths of them singletons. The source material was naive CD4+ T cells sorted from blood. Noted subset: CD45RA+ positively selected. Source of these receptors: a man aged 18 to 29 in good health.

The chain has TRBV10-3 and TRBJ2-7, with 15 nucleotides matching TRBD2. Germline-derived CDR1 and CDR2 are ENHRY and SYGVKD. J lost 2 bases, V lost 6 bases, and 5 bases had no gene match. The CDR3 has 16 residues. The CDR3 nucleotides are TGTGCCATCAGCGGGACTAGCGGGGGGAATACCTACGAGCAGTACTTC. Protein product: CAISGTSGGNTYEQYF.

This chain connects TRBV5-1 to TRBJ2-5; TRBD2 agrees at 12 bases. V shed 4 bases and J 5 bases; nucleotides not matched to a gene: 9. Looked up from germline, CDR1 is SGHRS and CDR2 is YFSETQ. The CDR3 is 16 residues long. The CDR3 sequence is CASSLPGLAGRETQYF. The CDR3 DNA follows: TGCGCCAGCAGCCTGCCCGGACTAGCGGGACGGGAGACCCAGTACTTC.

V usage is TRBV6-5 and J usage is TRBJ1-1, with TRBD1 identical over 7 bases. V dropped 6 bases and J dropped 0; count of bases not matched to a gene: 4. The CDR3 runs 14 residues. Germline V gene data show CDR1 as MNHEY and CDR2 as SVGAGI. CDR3 amino acids: CASRRQGLNTEAFF. CDR3 DNA: TGTGCCAGCAGAAGACAGGGCCTGAACACTGAAGCTTTCTTT.

The chain couples TRBV11-3 to TRBJ2-1, with no clear D. Germline V gene lookup returns CDR1 SGHNT and CDR2 YENEEA. This CDR3 has 14 amino acids. V was shortened by 5 bases and J by 7 bases, with 15 bases between the two germline ends. The CDR3 DNA reads TGTGCCAGCAGCACTGGCCCTCCCCCGAATGAGCAGTTCTTC. This translates into CASSTGPPPNEQFF.

The rearrangement joins TRBV5-4 to TRBJ1-5; possible D gene TRBD1, 6 bases. The germline CDR1 and CDR2 sequences are SGHNT and YYREEE (reference sequence). This CDR3 is built from 14 residues. Trimming took off 1 base at V and 7 bases at J, with 12 bases between the two ends. This CDR3 reads CASSLMGAGQPQHF. In nucleotides, the CDR3 is TGTGCCAGCAGCTTGATGGGGGCCGGGCAGCCCCAGCATTTT.

This chain joins TRBV15 and TRBJ2-5, with D unresolved. V was cut by 1 base and J by 0 bases, with 6 bases left in between. CDR1 and CDR2 (germline): LNHNV, YYDKDF (reference sequence). This CDR3 region has 14 residues. The CDR3 protein is CATSRGGNQETQYF. CDR3 nucleotides: TGTGCCACCAGCAGAGGGGGAAACCAAGAGACCCAGTACTTC.

Concerning this clone: A much larger clone differs from this one at a single base, so this may be a read error. The chain uses TRBV18 and TRBJ1-1; no definite D call. The CDR3 loop spans 13 amino acids. The germline V gene encodes CDR1 KGHSH and CDR2 LQKENI. V lost 2 bases to trimming and J lost 1 base, with 5 bases between them. The CDR3 DNA sequence: TGTGCCAGCTCACCATGGGGGAACACTGAAGCTTTCTTT. Encoded protein: CASSPWGNTEAFF.

The chain joins TRBV6-6 to TRBJ1-1, with D possibly being TRBD1 (6 bases). Trimming removed 4 bases at V and 4 bases at J, with 16 bases between. Germline V lookup: CDR1 MNHNY, CDR2 SVGAGI (reference sequence). The CDR3 is 15 amino acids. The CDR3 sequence: CASSSAGVWGTEAFF. The CDR3 nucleotides read TGTGCCAGCAGTTCAGCAGGGGTGTGGGGCACTGAAGCTTTCTTT.

The genes are TRBV7-9 and TRBJ2-7; the D gene is possibly TRBD1 (6 bases). The CDR3 length is 14 residues. Germline values: CDR1 SEHNR, CDR2 FQNEAQ (reference sequence). Trimming left V 6 bases short and J 0 bases short, with 12 bases between. This CDR3 is CASRPQGNSYEQYF. In nucleotides, the CDR3 is TGTGCCAGCAGACCCCAGGGGAACTCCTACGAGCAGTACTTC.

Remarks on this clone: Other DNA variants within this sample encode the same CDR3. V usage is TRBV2 and J usage is TRBJ2-1; D is possibly TRBD2 (6 bases). Trimming removed 7 bases at V and 2 bases at J, with 15 bases between. The CDR3 has 15 amino acids. Germline V gene sequence: CDR1 SNHLY, CDR2 FYNNEI. CDR3 DNA sequence: TGTGCCAGCACCTTGACTAGATCGCCCTACAATGAGCAGTTCTTC. Amino acids: CASTLTRSPYNEQFF. The full variable domain, rest sourced from reference TRBV2 and TRBJ2-1, is EPEVTQTPSHQVTQMGQEVILRCVPISNHLYFYWYRQILGQKVEFLVSFYNNEISEKSEIFDDQFSVERPDGSNFTLKIRSTKLEDSAMYFCASTLTRSPYNEQFFGPGTRLTVL.

V and J are TRBV28 and TRBJ2-7; D possibly corresponds to TRBD1 (6 bases). Deletions cut 6 bases from V and 0 bases from J, with 15 bases between. This CDR3 region has 15 residues. CDR1 and CDR2 from the germline V gene are MDHEN and SYDVKM. This CDR3 is CASSLTQGISYEQYF. The CDR3 DNA reads as TGTGCCAGCAGCCTGACCCAGGGGATCTCCTACGAGCAGTACTTC.

This clone was seen once. The V and J genes are TRBV18 and TRBJ2-2; D is ambiguous. This CDR3 is 16 amino acids long. V lost 3 bases to trimming and J lost 6 bases, with 17 bases between them. The germline V gene has CDR1 KGHSH and CDR2 LQKENI. CDR3 sequence: CASSPNGLGLAGELFF. DNA for the CDR3: TGTGCCAGCTCACCTAATGGCTTGGGATTGGCCGGGGAGCTGTTTTTT.

CDR3 protein: CATDRQGGGDYGYTF. CDR3 DNA: TGTGCCACCGACCGACAGGGGGGGGGTGACTATGGCTACACCTTC. The chain joins TRBV10-3 to TRBJ1-2; 9 bases are a match to TRBD1. V was clipped by 10 bases and J by 3 bases; unmatched bases: 12. Germline CDR1 reads ENHRY; CDR2 reads SYGVKD. There are 15 residues in the CDR3.

This sequence joins TRBV5-8 and TRBJ2-7; D is ambiguous. This CDR3 is 11 amino acids long. Trimming took off 6 bases at V and 5 bases at J, with 9 bases between the two ends. Germline V gene sequence: CDR1 SGHTS, CDR2 YDEGEE. CDR3 nucleotide sequence: TGTGCCAGCAAATCTCTAAACGAGCAGTACTTC. It translates to CASKSLNEQYF.

V gene TRBV7-9 combines with J gene TRBJ2-2; 9 bases match TRBD1. CDR3 size: 18 residues. Germline CDR1 is SEHNR and CDR2 is FQNEAQ (reference sequence). The V gene end was trimmed by 4 bases and the J gene end by 4 bases; junction bases not matched to a gene: 13. The CDR3 region has the DNA TGTGCCAGCAGCTCTTGGTCGGTACAGGGGGCTGTCACCGGGGAGCTGTTTTTT. Translated: CASSSWSVQGAVTGELFF.

V is TRBV4-1 and J is TRBJ2-3; D might be TRBD2 (6 bases). The CDR3 sequence is 15 residues long. Trimming left V 0 bases short and J 2 bases short, with 9 bases between. Germline V CDR1 and CDR2: MGHRA, YSYEKL. The CDR3 sequence is CASSQDRDFTDTQYF. DNA for the CDR3: TGCGCCAGCAGCCAAGATAGGGACTTCACAGATACGCAGTATTTT.

The chain recombines TRBV7-2 with TRBJ2-1; D gene ambiguous. The CDR3 runs 15 residues. Germline CDR1 SGHTA, CDR2 FQGNSA. V was pared by 3 bases and J by 0 bases, with 9 bases between. The CDR3 nucleotides are TGTGCCAGCAGCTTCTCCAGGTCCTCCTACAATGAGCAGTTCTTC. It encodes CASSFSRSSYNEQFF.

The chain is built from TRBV27 and TRBJ2-3, with 11 bases matching TRBD2. Germline V gene sequence: CDR1 MNHEY, CDR2 SMNVEV (reference sequence). The CDR3 totals 16 residues. V lost 5 bases to trimming and J lost 4 bases; unmatched junction nucleotides: 8. The CDR3 region has the DNA TGTGCCAGCAGTCGAGCTAGCGGGGGGTTCGCAGATACGCAGTATTTT. Residues: CASSRASGGFADTQYF.

This clone appeared once. The V and J genes are TRBV4-1 and TRBJ2-2, with D possibly TRBD1 on 5 matching bases. Germline CDR1 is MGHRA and CDR2 is YSYEKL. The CDR3 runs to 16 residues. Trimming stripped 0 bases from V and 2 bases from J, with 10 bases between. CDR3 protein: CASSQDPGANTGELFF. The CDR3 DNA is TGCGCCAGCAGCCAAGATCCTGGGGCTAACACCGGGGAGCTGTTTTTT.

The rearrangement joins TRBV10-1 to TRBJ1-1; D call uncertain. The CDR3 is made up of 16 amino acids. V shed 2 bases and J shed 1 base, with 14 bases lying between them. Germline-derived CDR1 and CDR2 are WNHNN and SYGVQD (reference sequence). Written as DNA, the CDR3 is TGCGCCAGCAGTGAGGGGAGGGCCCGAGGGAACACTGAAGCTTTCTTT. Translation: CASSEGRARGNTEAFF.

V is TRBV28 and J is TRBJ2-5; 9 bases are a match to TRBD1. Germline CDR1 MDHEN, CDR2 SYDVKM. The CDR3 contains 13 residues. Losses at the gene ends were 6 bases for V and 4 bases for J; bases not matched to a gene: 3. The CDR3 spells CASRRGQGETQYF. The CDR3 nucleotides are TGTGCCAGCAGACGGGGACAGGGAGAGACCCAGTACTTC.

The V call is TRBV9, the J call TRBJ2-1; 9 nucleotides align to TRBD2. Trimming at V came to 3 bases and at J to 14 bases, leaving 12 bases not matched to a gene. CDR1 and CDR2 (germline): SGDLS, YYNGEE. This CDR3 has 14 residues. DNA for the CDR3: TGTGCCAGCAGCGATCCTGGACTAGCGTCCGGGGAGTTCTTC. Protein product: CASSDPGLASGEFF.

The chain joins TRBV19 to TRBJ2-3; 9 nucleotides match TRBD1. CDR3 length: 18 amino acids. From germline, CDR1 is LNHDA and CDR2 SQIVND (reference sequence). J gave up 3 bases and V 4 bases, and 14 bases lay outside the gene matches. This chain's CDR3 is CASSNVGQGILGTDTQYF. CDR3 DNA sequence: TGTGCCAGTAGTAACGTGGGACAGGGCATTTTAGGAACAGATACGCAGTATTTT.

V gene TRBV10-1 combines with J gene TRBJ2-2; 7 bases align to TRBD2. Trimming removed 4 bases from V and 0 bases from J; junction bases left unmatched: 2. This CDR3 contains 15 residues. The germline V gene has CDR1 WNHNN and CDR2 SYGVQD (reference sequence). The CDR3: CASSALAANTGELFF. In DNA form, the CDR3 reads TGCGCCAGCAGTGCGCTAGCGGCGAACACCGGGGAGCTGTTTTTT.

This clone is a singleton in its sample. The same CDR3 arises from other DNA sequences in this sample as well. This sequence joins TRBV5-1 and TRBJ1-1; 11 nucleotides match TRBD1. Germline values: CDR1 SGHRS, CDR2 YFSETQ. Unmatched junction bases numbered 4, after V lost 0 bases and J lost 0 bases. The CDR3 sequence is 17 residues long. The CDR3 sequence is CASSLGGTGGMNTEAFF. As DNA, the CDR3 is TGCGCCAGCAGCTTGGGAGGGACAGGGGGAATGAACACTGAAGCTTTCTTT.